In its sample, the clone carrying this T cell receptor beta chain was seen many times. Its cognate antigen is unknown. MiXCR reprocessed the PCR reads for TCRdb. In the table there are 50,000 to 60,000 clones, 17% of which are singletons. Patients were all untreated before their thyroid surgery. Germline V CDR1 and CDR2: SGHRS, YFSETQ. V lost 1 base and J 2 bases, leaving 7 bases between the germline ends. The CDR3 runs to 15 residues. This sample was included in a study of metastatic and nonmetastatic thyroid tumors. Study information: The authors compared repertoires across blood and tumor or nodule tissue from malignant and benign thyroid patients. Study-level findings and limits: Reported TCR beta diversity, measured in blood and tumor, was significantly higher for malignant thyroid tumors than for benign nodules.

The rearrangement links TRBV5-1 to TRBJ2-6; the D call may be TRBD1 or TRBD2 (6 bases each). The sequencing input was blood. The source is a female donor with papillary thyroid cancer or a benign thyroid nodule (not recorded which). Some clones in this sample may be carry-over from other donors' samples. The CDR3 region has the DNA TGCGCCAGCAGCTTGAGGGGGGCTGGGGCCAACGTCCTGACTTTC. It translates to CASSLRGAGANVLTF.